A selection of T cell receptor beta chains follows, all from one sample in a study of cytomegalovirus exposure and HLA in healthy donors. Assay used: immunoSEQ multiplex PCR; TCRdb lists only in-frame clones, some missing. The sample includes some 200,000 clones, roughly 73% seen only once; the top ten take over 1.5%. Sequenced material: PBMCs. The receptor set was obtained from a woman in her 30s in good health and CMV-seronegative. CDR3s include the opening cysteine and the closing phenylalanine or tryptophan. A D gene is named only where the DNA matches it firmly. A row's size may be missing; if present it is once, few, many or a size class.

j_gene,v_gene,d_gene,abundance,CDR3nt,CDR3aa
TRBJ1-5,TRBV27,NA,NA,TGTGCCAGCAGTCCATCACAGGGTTATCAGCCCCAGCATTTT,CASSPSQGYQPQHF
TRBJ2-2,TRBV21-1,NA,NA,TGTGCCAGCAGCAAAGATGAGGGAGGGCCCTGGGACACCGGGGAGCTGTTTTTT,CASSKDEGGPWDTGELFF
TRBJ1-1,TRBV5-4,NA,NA,TGTGCCAGCAGCAGAGGGACAGAAGCTTTCTTT,CASSRGTEAFF
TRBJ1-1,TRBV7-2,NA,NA,TGTGCCAGCAGCTTAGCGCGGGCCACGAACACTGAAGCTTTCTTT,CASSLARATNTEAFF
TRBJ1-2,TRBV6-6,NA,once,TGTGCCAGCAGTTATGGTCCGGGTGGCTACACCTTC,CASSYGPGGYTF
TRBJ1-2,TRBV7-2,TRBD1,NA,TGTGCCAGCAGCCCAAACAGGGGGATCATCTATGGCTACACCTTC,CASSPNRGIIYGYTF
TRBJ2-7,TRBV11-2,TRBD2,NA,TGTGCCAGCAGCTTCGTCCGGGGGGACTACGAGCAGTACTTC,CASSFVRGDYEQYF
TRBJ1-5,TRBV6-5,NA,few,TGTGCCAGCAGCCGTACTGATACTCAGCCCCAGCATTTT,CASSRTDTQPQHF
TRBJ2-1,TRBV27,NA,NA,TGTGCCAGCAGTTTACGGAGGAGCGATGAGCAGTTCTTC,CASSLRRSDEQFF
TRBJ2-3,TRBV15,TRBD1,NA,TGTGCCACCAGCCCGGGACAGATTACCGCAGATACGCAGTATTTT,CATSPGQITADTQYF
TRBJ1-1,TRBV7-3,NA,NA,TGTGCCAGCAGCTTATTGGCACCCACTATGAACACTGAAGCTTTCTTT,CASSLLAPTMNTEAFF
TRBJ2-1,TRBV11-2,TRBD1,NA,TGTGCCAGCAGCCAATCGCAGGGGGCGATGGGTAGGGATGAGCAGTTCTTC,CASSQSQGAMGRDEQFF
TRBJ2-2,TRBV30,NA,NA,TGTGCCTGGAGTGTAGGACTAAACACTGGGGAGCTGTTTTTT,CAWSVGLNTGELFF
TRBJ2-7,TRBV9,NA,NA,TGTGCCAGCAACAGCGGAAACTACGAGCAGTACTTC,CASNSGNYEQYF
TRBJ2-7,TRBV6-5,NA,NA,TGTGCCAGCAGTTCCAGGGGTCCCCCCTACGAGCAGTACTTC,CASSSRGPPYEQYF
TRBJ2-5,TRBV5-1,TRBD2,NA,TGCGCCAGCAGCGCCCAACTAGCGCACGGAGAGACCCAGTACTTC,CASSAQLAHGETQYF
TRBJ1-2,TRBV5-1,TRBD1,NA,TGCGCCAGCAGCTCGAGACAGGGGTACTATGGCTACACCTTC,CASSSRQGYYGYTF
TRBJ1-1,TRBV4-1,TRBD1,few,TGCGCCAGCAGCCAAACCGGACAGGGGGACACTGAAGCTTTCTTT,CASSQTGQGDTEAFF
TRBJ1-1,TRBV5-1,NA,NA,TGCGCCAGCTCCCAAGGGGTGAACACTGAAGCTTTCTTT,CASSQGVNTEAFF
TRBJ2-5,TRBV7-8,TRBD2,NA,TGTGCCAGCAGCTTTTGGGGTAGCGGGGGCAAAGAGACCCAGTACTTC,CASSFWGSGGKETQYF
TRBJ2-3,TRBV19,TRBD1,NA,TGTGCCAGTAGCCGACAGGGGCACGCAGATACGCAGTATTTT,CASSRQGHADTQYF
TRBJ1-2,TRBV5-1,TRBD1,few,TGCGCCAGCAGCTTGACAGGGACAGGCTTTAACTATGGCTACACCTTC,CASSLTGTGFNYGYTF
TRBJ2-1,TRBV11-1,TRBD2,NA,TGTGCCAGCAGCCGGACTAGCGGGTACAATGAGCAGTTCTTC,CASSRTSGYNEQFF
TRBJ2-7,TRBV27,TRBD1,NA,TGTGCCAGCAGGCGGGGACAGGGAACCTACGAGCAGTACTTC,CASRRGQGTYEQYF
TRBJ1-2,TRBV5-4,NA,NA,TGTGCCAGCAAATCATCGGAGCACTATGGCTACACCTTC,CASKSSEHYGYTF
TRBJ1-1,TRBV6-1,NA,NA,TGTGCCAGCACCGCGGGACGTGCCGGCGGCACTGAAGCTTTCTTT,CASTAGRAGGTEAFF
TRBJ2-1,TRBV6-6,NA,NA,TGTGCCAGCAGTTACGCCACAGCTTATGGGGAGCAGTTCTTC,CASSYATAYGEQFF
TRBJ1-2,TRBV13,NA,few,TGTGCCAGCAGCGGAGAAGGAGGGGGGGTCCTTGAGGATGGCTACACCTTC,CASSGEGGGVLEDGYTF
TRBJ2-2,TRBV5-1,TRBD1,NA,TGCGCCAGCAGCCTACAGGGGCCACGCGACACCGGGGAGCTGTTTTTT,CASSLQGPRDTGELFF
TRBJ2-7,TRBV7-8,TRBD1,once,TGTGCCAGCAGCTTCGGACAGGCGTTAACCTACGAGCAGTACTTC,CASSFGQALTYEQYF
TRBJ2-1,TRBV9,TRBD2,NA,TGTGCCAGCAGCGTAGGGGCGGGAGGGCTGTTCTTC,CASSVGAGGLFF
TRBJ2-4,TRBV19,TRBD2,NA,TGTGCCAGTAGTAATCTGGGGGGGAAAAACATTCAGTACTTC,CASSNLGGKNIQYF
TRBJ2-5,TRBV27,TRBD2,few,TGTGCCAGCAGTCTTGGGACTAGAGGGCTGGAGACCCAGTACTTC,CASSLGTRGLETQYF
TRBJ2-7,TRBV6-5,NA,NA,TGTGCCAGCAGTTACGACGTAGCTAGCTCGTTTTACGAGCAGTACTTC,CASSYDVASSFYEQYF
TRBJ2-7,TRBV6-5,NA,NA,TGTGCCAGCAGTTACTCGAGGTCATCCTACGAGCAGTACTTC,CASSYSRSSYEQYF
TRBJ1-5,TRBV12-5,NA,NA,TGTGCTAGTGGTTTGCACGGGGATCAGCCCCAGCATTTT,CASGLHGDQPQHF
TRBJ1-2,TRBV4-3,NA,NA,TGCGCCAGCAGCCAAGTGGATCGGGGTAGCTATGGCTACACCTTC,CASSQVDRGSYGYTF
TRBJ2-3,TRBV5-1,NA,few,TGCGCCAGCAGTCGGGGCGCAGGGGAGACAGATACGCAGTATTTT,CASSRGAGETDTQYF
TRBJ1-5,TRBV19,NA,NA,TGTGCCAGTAGTATAGATCGGTGGCAGGGGTATCAGCCCCAGCATTTT,CASSIDRWQGYQPQHF
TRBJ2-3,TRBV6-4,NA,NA,TGTGCCAGCCGAGATGGGGAGTCAGATACGCAGTATTTT,CASRDGESDTQYF
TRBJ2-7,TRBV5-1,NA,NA,TGCGCCAGCAGCCCACACCCAGGGGTATGGTACGAGCAGTACTTC,CASSPHPGVWYEQYF
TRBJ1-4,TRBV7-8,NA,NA,TGTGCCAGCAGCTACCCGGGGGTAGAGGAAAAACTGTTTTTT,CASSYPGVEEKLFF
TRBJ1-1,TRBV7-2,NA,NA,TGTGCCAGCAGCTTTATGGTCCGGGGGAACACTGAAGCTTTCTTT,CASSFMVRGNTEAFF
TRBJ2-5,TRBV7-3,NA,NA,TGTGCCAGCAGACTGGGAGGTATCCAAGAGACCCAGTACTTC,CASRLGGIQETQYF
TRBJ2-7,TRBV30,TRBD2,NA,TGTGCCTATGTATTAGCGGGGAACGAGCAGTACTTC,CAYVLAGNEQYF
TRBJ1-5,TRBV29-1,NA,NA,TGCAGCGTTGGGGACAACCGCATGGCCCAGCATTTT,CSVGDNRMAQHF
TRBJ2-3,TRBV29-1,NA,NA,TGCAGCGTTGTTCCGGTCCCAGGGAGCACAGATACGCAGTATTTT,CSVVPVPGSTDTQYF
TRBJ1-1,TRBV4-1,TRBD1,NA,TGCGCCAGCAGCCAAACGATTATTAGGACAGGGGTAGACACTGAAGCTTTCTTT,CASSQTIIRTGVDTEAFF
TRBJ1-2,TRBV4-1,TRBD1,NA,TGCGCCAGCAGCCAACCCGACAGGGGCTATGGCTACACCTTC,CASSQPDRGYGYTF
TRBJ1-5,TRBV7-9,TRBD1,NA,TGTGCCAGCAGCGCCGACAGGGCAGACCAGCCCCAGCATTTT,CASSADRADQPQHF
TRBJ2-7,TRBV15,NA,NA,TGTGCCACCAGCAGTCCGACGGTGACTAATTCCTACGAGCAGTACTTC,CATSSPTVTNSYEQYF
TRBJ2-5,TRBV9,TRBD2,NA,TGTGCCAGCAGCGTAGGGGCTAGCGGGAGTGCCGGAGAGACCCAGTACTTC,CASSVGASGSAGETQYF
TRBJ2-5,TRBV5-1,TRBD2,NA,TGCGCCAGCAGCTTCACCCCAGGGGCGGGGGGGCAGGAGACCCAGTACTTC,CASSFTPGAGGQETQYF